This record covers a single TCR beta chain. The antigen is undetermined. This sample is part of a study of monozygotic twins with inflammatory bowel disease. Points from the study as a whole: The analysis failed to separate different T cell subtypes.

cDNA for each sample came from eight separate reactions. Following a re-call of the 5' RACE reads, TCRdb has one entry per CDR3 protein and lacks DNA. Its listing shows about 160,000 distinct CDR3 sequences. This receptor was taken from a human donor with ulcerative colitis or Crohn's disease, or a healthy co-twin of an affected twin (not recorded which). The sequencing sample was made of blood.

CDR3 protein: CASSQGGNRHRETQYF. This chain joins TRBV14 and TRBJ2-5; lacking DNA, the TRBD1 call made by TCRdb goes unchecked. Germline V CDR1 and CDR2: SGHDN, FVKESK. CDR3 length: 16 amino acids.